These 14 T cell receptor beta chains originate from one sample sequenced in a study of T cell repertoires in cytomegalovirus infection. These receptors' antigens are unknown. TCRdb passed the reads through MiXCR, listing each CDR3 protein once. The table has about 830,000 distinct CDR3 sequences, less than 35% seen once. The source was cultured CD8+ T cells from PBMCs, collected from culture after CMV antigen stimulation. These receptors came from a human donor in good health (CMV status not recorded). Some clones in this sample may be carry-over from other donors' samples.

This chain uses TRBV7-9 with TRBJ1-1, with 8 bases that match TRBD1. V was pared by 3 bases and J by 7 bases, with 10 bases of the junction left unmatched. Germline V gene sequence: CDR1 SEHNR, CDR2 FQNEAQ (reference sequence). This CDR3 has 15 amino acids. CDR3 sequence: CASSLTGVRSSEAFF. The DNA for the CDR3 is TGTGCCAGCAGCTTGACAGGGGTGAGGTCGAGTGAAGCTTTCTTT.

The CDR3 here is CASSENDWGARDIQYF. The CDR3 bases are TGTGCCAGCAGTGAAAATGACTGGGGGGCGAGAGACATTCAGTACTTC. The chain has TRBV2 and TRBJ2-4; D possibly uses TRBD1 or TRBD2 (6 bases each). The V end lost 2 bases, the J end lost 8 bases, and 19 bases lay between the germline ends. CDR3 length: 16 residues. CDR1 is SNHLY and CDR2 is FYNNEI in the germline V gene.

The chain uses TRBV2 and TRBJ1-2; D is ambiguous. The CDR3 covers 17 residues. Germline V gives CDR1 SNHLY, CDR2 FYNNEI. With 0 bases removed from V and 3 bases from J, the gap between germline ends came to 17 bases. DNA of the CDR3: TGTGCCAGCAGTGAAGCGCTTCGTGGACTTAGAGACTATGGCTACACCTTC. Translated, it gives CASSEALRGLRDYGYTF.

This clonotype has a handful of counts. The chain combines TRBV19 with TRBJ1-2; the D gene is possibly TRBD1 (5 bases). V gave up 7 bases and J gave up 5 bases, with 20 bases separating them. The CDR3 runs 15 residues. CDR1 is LNHDA, CDR2 SQIVND, per germline (reference sequence). Here the CDR3 reads CASTTGGWGEYGYTF. In nucleotides, the CDR3 is TGTGCCAGTACCACCGGGGGATGGGGGGAGTATGGCTACACCTTC.

This clonotype appeared a few times. This chain links TRBV6-5 with TRBJ2-5, with D possibly matching TRBD2 (6 bases). V was clipped by 3 bases and J by 4 bases, with 18 bases between them. Germline V lookup: CDR1 MNHEY, CDR2 SVGAGI. The CDR3 has 16 residues. The DNA of the CDR3 is TGTGCCAGCAGTTATATGAAACGGGGGTCGGGAGAGACCCAGTACTTC. It translates to CASSYMKRGSGETQYF.

This chain joins TRBV20-1 and TRBJ2-3, with D perhaps matching TRBD2 (7 bases). V lost 1 base and J 4 bases, leaving 15 bases between the germline ends. This CDR3 has 15 amino acids. The germline CDR1 and CDR2 sequences are DFQATT and SNEGSKA (reference sequence). The CDR3 region has the DNA TGCAGTGCTAGAGGCCCGGGGGGCCGGGCAGATACGCAGTATTTT. Its protein product is CSARGPGGRADTQYF.

This chain connects TRBV12-3 or TRBV12-4 to TRBJ2-1, with D tentatively TRBD1 (5 bases). CDR3 length: 13 amino acids. V lost 3 bases, J lost 5 bases, and 8 bases lay in between. The CDR3 is CASSFRRDNEQFF. Written as DNA, the CDR3 is TGTGCCAGCAGTTTCCGCAGGGACAATGAGCAGTTCTTC.

This clonotype has a handful of counts. The CDR3 nucleotides are TGTGCCAGCAGCTATGGACAGGGGACTCAGCCCCAGCATTTT. Encoded protein: CASSYGQGTQPQHF. The rearrangement links TRBV6-2 or TRBV6-3 to TRBJ1-5, with 9 bases matching TRBD1. The CDR3 sequence is 14 residues long. Per germline, CDR1 MNHEY and CDR2 SVGEGT. Unmatched junction bases numbered 6, after V lost 6 bases and J lost 6 bases.

This clonotype was counted a few times. J is TRBJ2-7 and V is TRBV28, with TRBD1 matching over 10 bases. Germline V CDR1 and CDR2: MDHEN, SYDVKM. V lost 3 bases, J lost 3 bases, and 2 bases stayed unmatched. The CDR3 is 14 amino acids. The CDR3, as DNA: TGTGCCAGCAGTTTTTGGGACAGGGGCTACGAGCAGTACGTC. The encoded protein is CASSFWDRGYEQYV.

The chain recombines TRBV6-6 with TRBJ2-7; D might be TRBD1 (7 bases). The CDR3 extends over 13 amino acids. Germline CDR1 MNHNY, CDR2 SVGAGI (reference sequence). The V gene lost 10 bases and the J gene lost 12 bases, with 25 bases spanning the gap. The CDR3 here is CANNGAGGPYRYV. The CDR3 nucleotides read TGTGCCAACAACGGGGCAGGGGGGCCTTACCGGTACGTC.

The rearrangement links TRBV7-9 to TRBJ1-2; the D is unclear. The V and J ends lost 3 bases and 0 bases respectively, with 11 bases between them. The V gene's germline CDR1 is SEHNR and CDR2 FQNEAQ (reference sequence). The CDR3 spans 15 residues. This CDR3 reads CASSLGIAANYGYTF. DNA for the CDR3: TGTGCCAGCAGCTTGGGGATAGCCGCTAACTATGGCTACACCTTC.

The chain employs TRBV29-1 and TRBJ1-4; D unclear. This CDR3 has 13 residues. The germline CDR1 and CDR2 sequences are SQVTM and ANQGSEA. The V gene lost 5 bases and the J gene lost 7 bases, with 14 bases spanning the gap. CDR3 residues: CSVTIGIREKLFF. CDR3 DNA: TGCAGCGTTACGATAGGCATACGTGAAAAACTGTTTTTT. Full variable domain (outside the CDR3, taken from reference TRBV29-1 and TRBJ1-4): SAVISQKPSRDICQRGTSLTIQCQVDSQVTMMFWYRQQPGQSLTLIATANQGSEATYESGFVIDKFPISRPNLTFSTLTVSNMSPEDSSIYLCSVTIGIREKLFFGSGTQLSVL.

The chain recombines TRBV20-1 with TRBJ2-7; no clear D. Germline CDR1 is DFQATT and CDR2 is SNEGSKA (reference sequence). V shed 3 bases and J shed 0 bases, with 9 bases lying between them. The CDR3 is 13 residues long. CDR3 DNA sequence: TGCAGTGCTAGGGGAACAAACTCCTACGAGCAGTACTTC. Its translation is CSARGTNSYEQYF.

This clonotype was counted at least ten times. The chain combines TRBV12-3 or TRBV12-4 with TRBJ2-5; D is unresolved. V lost 0 bases and J 5 bases, leaving 4 bases between the germline ends. This CDR3 is built from 12 residues. The CDR3 DNA sequence: TGTGCCAGCAGTTTAGCGCGCGAGACCCAGTACTTC. Translated: CASSLARETQYF.